These 26 T cell receptor beta chains were all obtained from the same sample, sequenced in a study of metastatic and nonmetastatic thyroid tumors. Patients were all untreated before their thyroid surgery. TCRdb reassembled clones from the PCR reads with MiXCR. The sample lists about 90,000 clones, over 8.5% seen once, with roughly 10% in the top ten. The sample consisted of blood. The receptors were gathered from a female donor with papillary thyroid cancer or a benign thyroid nodule (not recorded which). Some clones in this sample may be carry-over from other donors' samples.

A note on this clone: Distinct nucleotide sequences in the sample also encode this CDR3. The genes are TRBV9 and TRBJ2-5; TRBD2 agrees at 12 bases. Germline values: CDR1 SGDLS, CDR2 YYNGEE. There are 14 residues in the CDR3. With V trimmed by 2 bases and J by 4 bases, 0 bases remained unmatched. The chain's CDR3 is CASSVGLAGETQYF. As DNA, the CDR3 is TGTGCCAGCAGCGTGGGACTAGCGGGAGAGACCCAGTACTTC.

In its sample, this clone was seen many times. The chain joins TRBV29-1 to TRBJ2-7, with D tentatively TRBD2 (5 bases). V was pared by 6 bases and J by 7 bases, with 16 bases between. CDR1 is SQVTM, CDR2 ANQGSEA, per germline. The CDR3 spans 12 residues. CDR3 protein: CSVRSGLVEQYF. The DNA for the CDR3 is TGCAGCGTGCGAAGCGGTCTGGTAGAGCAGTACTTC.

This clone appeared many times. The chain has TRBV20-1 and TRBJ2-3; D is possibly TRBD1 or TRBD2 (5 bases each). The CDR3 has 11 amino acids. Per germline, CDR1 DFQATT and CDR2 SNEGSKA (reference sequence). V was trimmed by 7 bases and J by 1 base, leaving 6 bases between them. The CDR3 sequence is CSGGGTDTQYF. The CDR3 DNA reads as TGCAGTGGAGGGGGCACAGATACGCAGTATTTT.

Many counts were recorded for this clone. The chain carries TRBV19 and TRBJ1-2; D remains ambiguous. Trimming cost V 3 bases and J 7 bases, with 9 bases left between them. CDR1 LNHDA and CDR2 SQIVND come from the germline V gene (reference sequence). CDR3 length equals 12 residues. The CDR3 bases are TGTGCCAGTAGTATTCGTGACACTGGCTACACCTTC. Its protein product is CASSIRDTGYTF.

In its sample, this clone was seen many times. The rearrangement links TRBV2 to TRBJ2-5; 7 nucleotides match TRBD1. The CDR3 loop spans 13 amino acids. In germline, CDR1 is SNHLY, CDR2 FYNNEI. V trimming: 9 bases; J trimming: 3 bases; junction bases outside the gene matches: 7. The CDR3 sequence is CASTTGVEETQYF. In nucleotides, the CDR3 is TGTGCCAGTACCACAGGGGTGGAAGAGACCCAGTACTTC.

This sequence joins TRBV6-1 and TRBJ1-2; 8 bases are a match to TRBD1. Germline values: CDR1 MNHNS, CDR2 SASEGT. The CDR3 has 14 residues. V shed 6 bases, J shed 2 bases, and the junction held 5 bases outside the gene matches. CDR3 sequence: CASRRQGMNYGYTF. The CDR3 region has the DNA TGTGCCAGCAGGCGACAGGGGATGAACTATGGCTACACCTTC.

A word on this clone: One end of the junction is discordant with germline, which a read error may explain. The J gene is TRBJ2-6, the V gene TRBV6-4; 8 bases align to TRBD2. This CDR3 has 16 amino acids. Germline-derived CDR1 and CDR2 are MRHNA and SNTAGT. The CDR3 spells CASSDAGGSEANVLTF. Written as DNA, the CDR3 is TGTGCCAGCAGTGACGCGGGGGGCTCTGAGGCCAACGTCCTGACTTTC.

About this clone itself: The sample contains more than one DNA sequence encoding this CDR3. The chain recombines TRBV27 with TRBJ2-1; possible D gene TRBD2, 7 bases. The CDR3 length is 19 residues. The V end was cut by 2 bases, the J end by 0 bases, with 20 bases between. Germline lookup yields CDR1 MNHEY and CDR2 SMNVEV (reference sequence). The CDR3 loop reads CASSLKTAGAESSYNEQFF. CDR3 DNA sequence: TGTGCCAGCAGTTTAAAAACGGCGGGGGCCGAAAGCTCCTACAATGAGCAGTTCTTC.

This clone was counted ten times or more. The chain combines TRBV6-6 with TRBJ2-4, with D unclear. The ends were cut back, 2 bases at V and 0 bases at J, with 2 bases in the middle. Per the germline V gene, CDR1 is MNHNY and CDR2 is SVGAGI (reference sequence). The CDR3 is 13 amino acids. DNA for the CDR3: TGTGCCAGCAGTTACCTAGCCAAAAACATTCAGTACTTC. Protein product: CASSYLAKNIQYF.

The table lists this clone with a few counts. The gene calls are TRBV18 and TRBJ2-5, with D possibly being TRBD1 (6 bases). CDR1 is KGHSH and CDR2 is LQKENI in the germline V gene. The V gene lost 3 bases and the J gene lost 4 bases, with 12 bases spanning the gap. CDR3 length: 14 residues. For the CDR3, the DNA is TGTGCCAGCTCACCGCGAACAGGGAGAGAGACCCAGTACTTC. Protein product: CASSPRTGRETQYF.

As to this clone: One junction end disagrees with the germline gene, perhaps due to a read error. The chain employs TRBV20-1 and TRBJ1-1; 11 nucleotides match TRBD1. Germline CDR1 DFQATT, CDR2 SNEGSKA (reference sequence). CDR3 length: 14 residues. CDR3 region: CSASGQGAGTEALF. The CDR3 nucleotides read TGCAGTGCTAGCGGACAGGGGGCGGGAACTGAAGCTTTATTT.

Ten or more counts support this clone. The CDR3: CASSAERAGANVLTF. In DNA form, the CDR3 reads TGTGCCAGCAGTGCAGAGAGGGCGGGGGCCAACGTCCTGACTTTC. The chain uses TRBV25-1 and TRBJ2-6, with D possibly TRBD2 on 5 matching bases. Germline loops: CDR1 MGHDK, CDR2 SYGVNS. This CDR3 comprises 15 residues. V was trimmed by 4 bases and J by 4 bases, leaving 11 bases between them.

V is TRBV29-1 and J is TRBJ2-5; D unresolved. CDR1 is SQVTM and CDR2 is ANQGSEA in the germline V gene. This CDR3 spans 13 amino acids. Trimming took 1 base from V and 5 from J, leaving 11 bases between them. In nucleotides, the CDR3 is TGCAGCGTTGAAGGAGTGTCACGGGAGACCCAGTACTTC. Its protein is CSVEGVSRETQYF.

This clone was detected ten times or more. The chain couples TRBV20-1 to TRBJ1-5; 10 bases are a match to TRBD1. V dropped 0 bases and J dropped 3; count of bases not matched to a gene: 11. This CDR3 is 18 amino acids long. The germline gives CDR1 DFQATT, CDR2 SNEGSKA (reference sequence). The CDR3 protein is CSARDPPGQGFTNQPQHF. DNA of the CDR3: TGCAGTGCTAGAGATCCCCCGGGACAGGGGTTTACCAATCAGCCCCAGCATTTT.

The chain is built from TRBV19 and TRBJ2-3; possibly TRBD1 for D (5 bases). Germline V gene data show CDR1 as LNHDA and CDR2 as SQIVND (reference sequence). The ends were cut back, 7 bases at V and 1 base at J, with 12 bases in the middle. There are 14 residues in the CDR3. This CDR3 reads CASKHTGRTDTQYF. CDR3 coding DNA: TGTGCCAGTAAACACACAGGACGCACAGATACGCAGTATTTT.

In this sample, this clone turned up many times. The rearrangement uses TRBV24-1 and TRBJ2-3; 8 positions match TRBD2. The CDR3 runs to 15 residues. Germline CDR1 and CDR2: KGHDR and SFDVKD. After removal of 4 bases from V and 6 bases from J, the junction contained 8 bases not matched to a gene. In nucleotides, the CDR3 is TGTGCCACCAGTGAGAGCGGGGGCCTGCTGGATACGCAGTATTTT. Protein: CATSESGGLLDTQYF.

This clone was detected only a few times. A read error may be the cause here, since a much bigger clone is one base away. The rearrangement links TRBV13 to TRBJ2-3; TRBD2 aligns across 10 bases. Germline V CDR1 and CDR2: PRHDT, FYEKMQ (reference sequence). The CDR3 spans 15 residues. Trimming removed 5 bases from V and 4 bases from J; junction bases left unmatched: 6. In nucleotides, the CDR3 is TGTGCCAGCAGCCCCCCCAGCGGGGGGGCAGATACGCAGTATTTT. Translation gives CASSPPSGGADTQYF.

In this sample, this clone is medium-sized. The genes are TRBV11-2 and TRBJ1-3, with D hard to call. The germline gives CDR1 SGHAT, CDR2 FQNNGV. This CDR3 spans 17 amino acids. V was shortened by 1 base and J by 0 bases, with 13 bases between the two germline ends. In nucleotides, the CDR3 is TGTGCCAGCAGCTTAGGATCGGGCGGGTCCTCTGGAAACACCATATATTTT. Translated: CASSLGSGGSSGNTIYF.

There are many counts of this clone. The chain has TRBV4-1 and TRBJ1-4; D ambiguous. Germline lookup yields CDR1 MGHRA and CDR2 YSYEKL. The ends were cut back, 1 base at V and 7 bases at J, with 16 bases in the middle. This CDR3 region has 16 residues. CDR3 loop: CASSQVSVEGSEKLFF. The CDR3 DNA is TGCGCCAGCAGCCAAGTCTCTGTGGAGGGCTCTGAAAAACTGTTTTTT.

This clone has ten or more counts. The chain carries TRBV20-1 and TRBJ2-7, with D perhaps TRBD1 (6 bases). Deletions cut 6 bases from V and 2 bases from J, with 17 bases between. Per germline, CDR1 DFQATT and CDR2 SNEGSKA (reference sequence). The CDR3 length is 14 residues. DNA of the CDR3: TGCAGTGCCCCTAGGGTGCAGGGGACCTACGAGCAGTACTTC. As protein: CSAPRVQGTYEQYF.

This clone occurred many times. The rearrangement links TRBV5-1 to TRBJ2-7; a weak D match, TRBD2 (5 bases). Germline CDR1 and CDR2: SGHRS and YFSETQ. The germline V and J ends were trimmed by 1 base and 1 base, with 9 bases remaining between them. The CDR3 is made up of 14 amino acids. The CDR3 loop reads CASSLRSGSYEQYF. CDR3 nucleotides: TGCGCCAGCAGCTTGCGCTCGGGATCCTACGAGCAGTACTTC.

This clone was recorded at least ten times. This chain connects TRBV20-1 to TRBJ2-4; TRBD1 aligns across 10 bases. V dropped 4 bases and J dropped 6; count of bases not matched to a gene: 3. There are 13 residues in the CDR3. Per the germline V gene, CDR1 is DFQATT and CDR2 is SNEGSKA (reference sequence). The CDR3 sequence is CSAKGQGRNIQYF. As DNA, the CDR3 is TGCAGTGCTAAGGGACAGGGGAGAAACATTCAGTACTTC.

This chain uses TRBV5-4 with TRBJ1-1, with a weak D call TRBD1 (6 bases). Trimming cost V 4 bases and J 0 bases, with 16 bases left between them. Germline V gene sequence: CDR1 SGHNT, CDR2 YYREEE (reference sequence). The CDR3 covers 16 residues. CDR3 region: CASSADRRKMNTEAFF. Written as DNA, the CDR3 is TGTGCCAGCAGCGCGGACAGAAGAAAGATGAACACTGAAGCTTTCTTT.

In its sample, this clone was seen many times. V usage is TRBV14 and J usage is TRBJ1-1, with D unresolved. CDR3 length: 14 residues. V lost 4 bases and J lost 6, with 15 bases in between. CDR1 and CDR2 from the germline V gene are SGHDN and FVKESK. The CDR3 spells CASSPRSVGAEAFF. In nucleotides, the CDR3 is TGTGCCAGCAGCCCGCGTTCTGTCGGTGCTGAAGCTTTCTTT.

This clone was counted at least ten times. This CDR3 is CASSVEMGVSYEQYF. CDR3 in DNA: TGTGCCAGCAGTGTTGAGATGGGAGTATCCTACGAGCAGTACTTC. The gene calls are TRBV6-1 and TRBJ2-7; D may be TRBD2 (5 bases). The germline V gene has CDR1 MNHNS and CDR2 SASEGT. V lost 4 bases, J lost 1 base, and 14 bases lay in between. The CDR3 runs 15 residues.

The chain couples TRBV7-9 to TRBJ2-7; 8 bases match TRBD2. The ends lost 4 bases at V and 3 bases at J; junction bases unmatched: 2. CDR1 and CDR2 from the germline V gene are SEHNR and FQNEAQ (reference sequence). The CDR3 consists of 13 residues. CDR3 residues: CASSSGGFYEQYF. The CDR3 nucleotides read TGTGCCAGCAGCTCGGGAGGGTTCTACGAGCAGTACTTC.